The next 5 T cell receptor beta chains were all read from a single sample in a study of identical twins. MiXCR, run by TCRdb on the 5' RACE reads, gives a single entry per CDR3 protein. The table includes around 370,000 distinct CDR3 sequences, around 9% detected once. The material sequenced was naive T cells sorted from blood. These receptors came from a woman aged 45-65 years in good health.

This clonotype was detected only a few times. The J gene is TRBJ1-2, the V gene TRBV6-6; D perhaps matches TRBD1 (5 bases). This CDR3 is 14 amino acids long. From germline, CDR1 is MNHNY and CDR2 SVGAGI (reference sequence). With 6 bases removed from V and 4 bases from J, the gap between germline ends came to 15 bases. The CDR3 here is CASRFQTGTYGYTF. The DNA for the CDR3 is TGTGCCAGCAGATTCCAGACGGGGACCTATGGCTACACCTTC.

This chain uses TRBV5-1 with TRBJ2-1; D is unresolved. V gave up 0 bases and J gave up 5 bases, with 27 bases separating them. Germline V gives CDR1 SGHRS, CDR2 YFSETQ. The CDR3 has 20 residues. The CDR3 DNA follows: TGCGCCAGCAGCTTGGGCCCCTCCGGAGTGAACCTCCGACTTGACAATGAGCAGTTCTTC. It codes for CASSLGPSGVNLRLDNEQFF.

This clonotype was counted a few times. The rearrangement links TRBV4-1 to TRBJ2-5, with TRBD2 matching over 11 bases. The CDR3 runs 16 residues. Germline V CDR1 and CDR2: MGHRA, YSYEKL. Germline trimming cut 4 bases from V and 1 base from J; bases unmatched to any gene: 5. CDR3 DNA: TGCGCCAGCAGCCCGCGACTAGCGGGACTCCAAGAGACCCAGTACTTC. The encoded protein is CASSPRLAGLQETQYF.

J is TRBJ1-1 and V is TRBV4-1; D gene unclear. CDR1 and CDR2 (germline): MGHRA, YSYEKL. V was shortened by 2 bases and J by 0 bases, with 7 bases between the two germline ends. There are 14 residues in the CDR3. This CDR3 reads CASSQLVLNTEAFF. In DNA, the CDR3 is TGCGCCAGCAGCCAATTGGTCTTGAACACTGAAGCTTTCTTT.

This clonotype occurred a few times. The chain combines TRBV20-1 with TRBJ2-5; TRBD1 might be the D (5 bases). CDR1 is DFQATT and CDR2 is SNEGSKA in the germline V gene (reference sequence). There are 12 residues in the CDR3. The V gene lost 4 bases and the J gene lost 4 bases, with 10 bases spanning the gap. The CDR3 here is CSANPRGETQYF. The CDR3 DNA is TGCAGTGCTAACCCAAGGGGAGAGACCCAGTACTTC.